This passage covers 29 T cell receptor beta chains from one sample sequenced in a study of blood T cell repertoires in COVID-19 (TCRdb year 2020). Library method: the immunoSEQ multiplex PCR assay. The table was pulled from immuneACCESS by TCRdb, which kept in-frame rearrangements only. Such tables lose some clones; where checked, under half of the loss comes from unresolved V genes, and the rest has no known cause. Recorded for this sample are around 200,000 clones; just over 85% of them occurred a single time. Of the sample, about 4.1% is held by the ten largest clones. The sequenced material came from peripheral blood. Receptors originate from a man between 50 and 59 years old with acute or convalescent COVID-19.

The J gene is TRBJ2-7, the V gene TRBV19, with D possibly matching TRBD1 (5 bases). Germline lookup yields CDR1 LNHDA and CDR2 SQIVND (reference sequence). CDR3 length: 17 residues. V was pared by 8 bases and J by 2 bases, with 25 bases between. CDR3 nucleotide sequence: TGTGCCAGTGCGAAACTTGCAGGGCCCACTTTGGCCTACGAGCAGTACTTC. This translates into CASAKLAGPTLAYEQYF. The full variable domain, completed using reference TRBV19 and TRBJ2-7, is DGGITQSPKYLFRKEGQNVTLSCEQNLNHDAMYWYRQDPGQGLRLIYYSQIVNDFQKGDIAEGYSVSREKKESFPLTVTSAQKNPTAFYLCASAKLAGPTLAYEQYFGPGTRLTVT.

Only one count was recorded for this clone. V is TRBV5-6 and J is TRBJ2-7; 12 bases line up with TRBD2. CDR1 and CDR2 (germline): SGHDT, YYEEEE. The CDR3 covers 15 residues. Trimming removed 4 bases from V and 3 bases from J; junction bases left unmatched: 5. The CDR3, as DNA: TGTGCCAGCAGCGGCGGACTAGCGGGGTACTACGAGCAGTACTTC. Encoded protein: CASSGGLAGYYEQYF. The entire variable domain, with the rest obtained from reference TRBV5-6 and TRBJ2-7, is as follows: DAGVTQSPTHLIKTRGQQVTLRCSPKSGHDTVSWYQQALGQGPQFIFQYYEEEERQRGNFPDRFSGHQFPNYSSELNVNALLLGDSALYLCASSGGLAGYYEQYFGPGTRLTVT.

The CDR3 DNA follows: TGCGCCAGCAGCCAAGTTGTCAACACAGATACGCAGTATTTT. It translates to CASSQVVNTDTQYF. This chain joins TRBV4-1 and TRBJ2-3; D remains ambiguous. V lost 1 base and J 2 bases, leaving 7 bases between the germline ends. This CDR3 contains 14 residues. CDR1 is MGHRA and CDR2 is YSYEKL in the germline V gene.

The chain carries TRBV4-1 and TRBJ2-7; a possible D gene is TRBD1 (6 bases). Deletions cut 3 bases from V and 0 bases from J, with 15 bases between. Germline CDR1 and CDR2: MGHRA and YSYEKL. The CDR3 is made up of 16 amino acids. CDR3 in DNA: TGCGCCAGCAGCCACCCCGGACAGTTCAGCTCCTACGAGCAGTACTTC. Translation: CASSHPGQFSSYEQYF.

The chain couples TRBV21-1 to TRBJ1-6; the table's D call, TRBD1, has no DNA check behind it. TRBV21-1 is deemed a pseudogene. This CDR3 contains 15 residues. The CDR3 bases are TGTGCCAGCAGCAAAGGGGGCTTCTATAATTCACCCCTCCACTTT. Residues: CASSKGGFYNSPLHF.

The rearrangement uses TRBV30 and TRBJ1-1; a weak D match, TRBD1 (5 bases). The V gene's germline CDR1 is GTSNPN and CDR2 SVGIG (reference sequence). V shed 2 bases and J shed 13 bases, with 17 bases lying between them. This CDR3 contains 12 residues. The CDR3 DNA reads TGTGCCTGGAGTTCTGGGGCAGGGCAGGATTTCTTT. Translated: CAWSSGAGQDFF.

The chain links TRBV19 to TRBJ2-7; the D gene is possibly TRBD2 (5 bases). The germline V gene encodes CDR1 LNHDA and CDR2 SQIVND (reference sequence). The CDR3 totals 15 residues. The ends were cut back, 4 bases at V and 0 bases at J, with 13 bases in the middle. CDR3 DNA: TGTGCCAGTAGTAACGAGAGGGCGAGCTCCTACGAGCAGTACTTC. Protein product: CASSNERASSYEQYF.

The CDR3 spells CASSPSSSYNEQFF. The DNA for the CDR3 is TGTGCCAGCTCACCCTCGAGCTCCTACAATGAGCAGTTCTTC. The V call is TRBV18, the J call TRBJ2-1; D gene unclear. Trimming took 3 bases from V and 0 from J, leaving 6 bases between them. Germline CDR1 KGHSH, CDR2 LQKENI. The CDR3 runs to 14 residues.

The chain uses TRBV19 and TRBJ2-2; TRBD2 matches 8 bases. Germline CDR1 and CDR2: LNHDA and SQIVND (reference sequence). V shed 5 bases and J 2 bases; nucleotides not matched to a gene: 7. This CDR3 region has 16 residues. CDR3 sequence reads: CASSFRRGGNTGELFF. CDR3 bases: TGTGCCAGTAGTTTCCGTCGGGGGGGCAACACCGGGGAGCTGTTTTTT.

The J gene is TRBJ1-5, the V gene TRBV7-9; 7 bases are a match to TRBD1. This CDR3 is built from 15 residues. CDR1 SEHNR and CDR2 FQNEAQ come from the germline V gene (reference sequence). Trimming took 4 bases from V and 4 from J; bases not matched to a gene: 7. The CDR3 sequence is CASSSWDSQNQPQHF. The CDR3 DNA reads TGTGCCAGCAGCTCCTGGGACAGTCAAAATCAGCCCCAGCATTTT. Drawing the rest from reference TRBV7-9 and TRBJ1-5, the complete variable domain is DTGVSQNPRHKITKRGQNVTFRCDPISEHNRLYWYRQTLGQGPEFLTYFQNEAQLEKSRLLSDRFSAERPKGSFSTLEIQRTEQGDSAMYLCASSSWDSQNQPQHFGDGTRLSIL.

The V call is TRBV18, the J call TRBJ2-5, with TRBD2 matching over 9 bases. CDR3 length: 15 residues. Trimming at V came to 4 bases and at J to 0 bases, leaving 3 bases not matched to a gene. The germline CDR1 and CDR2 sequences are KGHSH and LQKENI. CDR3 DNA sequence: TGTGCCAGCTCACAAGGACTAGCGTACCAAGAGACCCAGTACTTC. This translates into CASSQGLAYQETQYF. Variable domain in full (rest from reference TRBV18 and TRBJ2-5): NAGVMQNPRHLVRRRGQEARLRCSPMKGHSHVYWYRQLPEEGLKFMVYLQKENIIDESGMPKERFSAEFPKEGPSILRIQQVVRGDSAAYFCASSQGLAYQETQYFGPGTRLLVL.

Details on this clone: Other DNA variants within this sample encode the same CDR3. Written as DNA, the CDR3 is TGCGCCAGCAGCTTGGATGGGGGAGGGACTGAAGCTTTCTTT. It codes for CASSLDGGGTEAFF. This chain links TRBV5-1 with TRBJ1-1; the D gene is possibly TRBD1 (5 bases). The CDR3 spans 14 residues. Germline-derived CDR1 and CDR2 are SGHRS and YFSETQ. The V and J ends lost 0 bases and 5 bases respectively, with 11 bases between them.

This chain links TRBV18 with TRBJ2-5; 12 bases align to TRBD2. Germline V gene sequence: CDR1 KGHSH, CDR2 LQKENI. The V gene end was trimmed by 0 bases and the J gene end by 6 bases; junction bases not matched to a gene: 8. The CDR3 sequence is 17 residues long. The DNA of the CDR3 is TGTGCCAGCTCACCACCGGCGCTAGCGGGGGGGCGAAAGACCCAGTACTTC. This encodes CASSPPALAGGRKTQYF.

V and J are TRBV27 and TRBJ1-6; D gene unclear. CDR1 and CDR2 from the germline V gene are MNHEY and SMNVEV (reference sequence). This CDR3 is 14 amino acids long. Trimming took 3 bases from V and 6 from J, leaving 9 bases between them. DNA of the CDR3: TGTGCCAGCAGTTTCCGCCAGTCTAATTCACCCCTCCACTTT. This encodes CASSFRQSNSPLHF.

This clone appeared once. V and J are TRBV28 and TRBJ2-5, with D perhaps matching TRBD1 (6 bases). This CDR3 contains 14 residues. V lost 5 bases, J lost 1 base, and 11 bases lay in between. Germline lookup yields CDR1 MDHEN and CDR2 SYDVKM. CDR3 sequence reads: CASSLQGSQETQYF. The CDR3, as DNA: TGTGCCAGCAGTCTACAGGGTTCCCAAGAGACCCAGTACTTC.

The chain joins TRBV7-9 to TRBJ2-5; 7 positions agree with TRBD1. The germline CDR1 and CDR2 sequences are SEHNR and FQNEAQ (reference sequence). J lost 4 bases, V lost 3 bases, and 11 bases had no gene match. This CDR3 comprises 16 residues. The DNA for the CDR3 is TGTGCCAGCAGCTTTAAAGACAGGGCGGTGGGAGAGACCCAGTACTTC. The encoded protein is CASSFKDRAVGETQYF.

This chain connects TRBV5-6 to TRBJ1-1, with 9 bases aligning to TRBD1. The CDR3 totals 16 residues. The V segment lost 0 bases and the J segment 4 bases; nucleotides outside the gene matches: 7. The germline V gene encodes CDR1 SGHDT and CDR2 YYEEEE. CDR3 residues: CASSLGQGGWRTEAFF. DNA for the CDR3: TGTGCCAGCAGCTTGGGACAGGGGGGTTGGCGCACTGAAGCTTTCTTT.

This clone has just one count. V gene TRBV5-1 combines with J gene TRBJ2-2; 7 bases fit TRBD2. With V trimmed by 1 base and J by 1 base, 4 bases remained unmatched. The CDR3 length is 16 residues. The germline V gene encodes CDR1 SGHRS and CDR2 YFSETQ. Here the CDR3 reads CASSLPSGVNTGELFF. In DNA form, the CDR3 reads TGCGCCAGCAGCTTGCCCAGCGGGGTGAACACCGGGGAGCTGTTTTTT.

This clone was seen a few times. The V call is TRBV6-2 or TRBV6-3, the J call TRBJ2-7; D might be TRBD2 (6 bases). CDR3 length equals 14 residues. Germline lookup yields CDR1 MNHEY and CDR2 SVGEGT. V gave up 4 bases and J gave up 7 bases, with 17 bases separating them. Written as DNA, the CDR3 is TGTGCCAGCAGTTGGGGTAGCGGCCAGAGAGAGCAGTACTTC. This translates into CASSWGSGQREQYF.

In regard to this clone: The same CDR3 is also encoded by other DNA sequences in this sample. The chain carries TRBV19 and TRBJ2-3; 8 bases line up with TRBD2. CDR3 length: 15 residues. V lost 1 base and J lost 3; bases outside the gene matches: 3. Looked up from germline, CDR1 is LNHDA and CDR2 is SQIVND (reference sequence). In DNA form, the CDR3 reads TGTGCCAGTAGTATAGGAGGCGGGGGGACAGATACGCAGTATTTT. Its protein is CASSIGGGGTDTQYF.

This clone was seen only once. Other DNA sequences within the sample encode an identical CDR3. The chain couples TRBV3-1 (or the pseudogene TRBV3-2) to TRBJ2-2, with D possibly matching TRBD2 (6 bases). Trimming took off 3 bases at V and 1 base at J, with 6 bases between the two ends. Germline V gene data show CDR1 as LGHDT and CDR2 as YNNKEL (reference sequence). CDR3 length: 14 residues. The CDR3 here is CASSQGGNTGELFF. The DNA for the CDR3 is TGTGCCAGCAGCCAGGGGGGGAACACCGGGGAGCTGTTTTTT.

The V gene is TRBV6-5, the J gene TRBJ2-7; a possible D gene is TRBD1 (6 bases). V gave up 0 bases and J gave up 4 bases, with 13 bases separating them. CDR3 size: 15 residues. Germline CDR1 is MNHEY and CDR2 is SVGAGI. CDR3 nucleotides: TGTGCCAGCAGTTACTCGGGACAAACTAATTACGAGCAGTACTTC. Its protein is CASSYSGQTNYEQYF.

The chain uses TRBV27 and TRBJ1-6; 8 nucleotides agree with TRBD1. With 7 bases clipped from V and 8 bases from J, the junction kept 1 base outside the gene matches. This CDR3 spans 12 amino acids. Germline loops: CDR1 MNHEY, CDR2 SMNVEV (reference sequence). Here the CDR3 DNA reads TGTGCCAGCAAACAGGGGGATTCACCCCTCCACTTT. Its translation is CASKQGDSPLHF.

The chain joins TRBV5-1 to TRBJ2-2; D perhaps matches TRBD1 (6 bases). The V end lost 3 bases, the J end lost 8 bases, and 11 bases lay between the germline ends. The CDR3 runs to 13 residues. From germline, CDR1 is SGHRS and CDR2 YFSETQ. CDR3 protein: CASSSDSVGELFF. The DNA of the CDR3 is TGCGCCAGCAGCTCGGACAGCGTGGGGGAGCTGTTTTTT.

The V call is TRBV5-1, the J call TRBJ2-7; 8 nucleotides line up with TRBD1. The CDR3 extends over 15 amino acids. Germline trimming cut 1 base from V and 0 bases from J; bases unmatched to any gene: 3. Germline CDR1 SGHRS, CDR2 YFSETQ. This chain's CDR3 is CASSLWTGSSYEQYF. CDR3 nucleotide sequence: TGCGCCAGCAGCTTGTGGACAGGGAGCTCCTACGAGCAGTACTTC.

The table lists this clone with a few counts. The CDR3 region is CASSELGGENTEAFF. Here the CDR3 DNA reads TGTGCCAGCAGTGAACTGGGGGGGGAGAACACTGAAGCTTTCTTT. The rearrangement uses TRBV6-1 and TRBJ1-1, with a possible D match to TRBD1 (5 bases). Germline CDR1 reads MNHNS; CDR2 reads SASEGT. Trimming took off 2 bases at V and 1 base at J, with 11 bases between the two ends. CDR3 size: 15 residues.

CDR3 sequence (DNA): TGTGCCAGCAGTGGAACTTCCAGGGGAAGGGCCGGGGAGCTGTTTTTT. It is translated as CASSGTSRGRAGELFF. The chain combines TRBV6-4 with TRBJ2-2; D is perhaps TRBD1 (6 bases). CDR3 length: 16 amino acids. Trimming took off 4 bases at V and 6 bases at J, with 18 bases between the two ends. Germline V gives CDR1 MRHNA, CDR2 SNTAGT.

The chain couples TRBV6-5 to TRBJ2-5, with D possibly matching TRBD1 (6 bases). The CDR3 is 14 residues long. From germline, CDR1 is MNHEY and CDR2 SVGAGI. Between the trimmed V and J ends, which lost 4 bases and 7 bases, there was a span of 16 bases. The DNA for the CDR3 is TGTGCCAGCAGTTTCAACAGGGATCCAGGGACCCAGTACTTC. Translating it yields CASSFNRDPGTQYF.

The V call is TRBV10-1, the J call TRBJ2-7; tentatively, D is TRBD2 (5 bases). The CDR3 is made up of 14 amino acids. Germline CDR1 and CDR2: WNHNN and SYGVQD (reference sequence). V was pared by 0 bases and J by 4 bases, with 10 bases between. The chain's CDR3 is CASSESGSPYEQYF. CDR3 bases: TGCGCCAGCAGTGAGTCGGGGAGCCCTTACGAGCAGTACTTC.